This T cell receptor (beta chain) is from a study of glioma-infiltrating T cells after dendritic cell vaccination (dated by TCRdb to 2016 to 2018). At the level of the whole study: Of the approximately 15 glioblastoma patients in the cohort, all drawn from Phase I and II dendritic cell vaccination trials, 9 were newly diagnosed and 6 had recurrent disease. Between the early 2000s and the early 2010s, patients were given autologous tumor lysate-pulsed dendritic cell vaccination. To make the vaccine, monocyte-derived dendritic cells were cultured for under 9 days with IL-4 and GM-CSF and then pulsed overnight with autologous tumor lysate. Each patient was given three intradermal dendritic cell vaccine injections, spaced two weeks apart, in the arm below the axilla. Tumor-infiltrating lymphocyte content was quantified and tumor and blood repertoires were compared in dendritic cell-vaccinated glioblastoma patients by deep sequencing of TCR beta CDR3 regions. Survival after dendritic cell vaccination was correlated with TCR sequencing metrics such as TIL content and the overlap between tumor and blood repertoires.

Findings and caveats that apply to the study as a whole: The cohort was small and heterogeneous, and full blood and tumor sets were available for few patients, with initial-recurrent tumor pairs available for even fewer patients. After dendritic cell vaccination, a higher estimated pretreatment TIL content predicted longer time to progression and longer overall survival. No direct relationship between TCR clonality and survival was found, suggesting a diverse polyclonal response may matter. The three-group TCR overlap response model was described as speculative and requiring prospective validation.

Interpreted using the paper, the time point label stands for: after dendritic cell vaccination, including at tumor progression/relapse. To be selected, patients needed enough residual fresh-frozen tumor tissue and more than two years of available survival data. An isocitrate dehydrogenase mutation was not carried by any of the glioblastoma patients, although molecular status was otherwise variable. PBMC were collected before vaccination, two weeks after the third vaccination, and at tumor progression when it occurred. The Qiagen DNeasy Blood extraction Kit was used to extract genomic DNA. TCRB CDR3 regions were amplified from about 2 ug genomic DNA, or all available DNA if less, using the immunoSEQ assay. Multiplex PCR used 60 forward primers for TCR V beta segments and 13 reverse primers for J beta segments. Synthetic control templates were spiked into each sample at limiting dilution to estimate reads per starting template. Reads of 87 bp were generated by sequencing on the Illumina HiSeq System. In the source study's methods: PCR and sequencing errors were removed by merging closely related sequences with a nearest neighbor algorithm. TCR overlap was defined as the percentage of unique tumor TCR beta sequences that were also present in the same patient's peripheral blood. TCRdb obtained this table from immuneACCESS and retained in-frame rearrangements with V and J assigned. These tables miss some clones; where compared with another copy, unresolved V genes account for less than half of the shortfall, and the remainder is unexplained. V and J calls and clone size are given by that table; D and trimming were obtained from the DNA. In all, the sample holds approximately 90,000 clones, and 70% to 90% of those were seen once. Clones ranked in the top ten supply 2.1% of the sample.

This clone was seen a few times. Its target antigen remains unknown. Base qualities were left out, and no much larger clone turns up one base away. Germline trimming amounts to 3 bases on V and 8 bases on J, with 5 as the count of junction bases outside the gene matches. The germline V gene yields MGHRA for CDR1 and YSYEKL for CDR2. The CDR3 measures 15 amino acids from cysteine to phenylalanine. Only the CDR3 region is kept as DNA, spanning 45 bases read in frame from base 1. Recombination linked TRBV4-1 to TRBJ1-4; TRBD1 agrees with 11 junctional bases. Sequences were derived from blood, sampled after dendritic cell vaccination. The receptor was isolated from a human donor with glioblastoma. The nucleotide sequence is TGCGCCAGCAGCCACAGGGACAGGGGGTTAGAAAAACTGTTTTTT. The translation is CASSHRDRGLEKLFF.